Shown below are 3 T cell receptor beta chains from a single sample sequenced in a study of blood T cells in healthy people across ages. Together with a sample-barcoded 5' primer, a J-beta primer mix was included in a second PCR lasting about 6 to 11 cycles. Each CDR3 protein is one row after TCRdb ran MiXCR on the 5' RACE reads. The data show around 870,000 distinct CDR3 sequences, less than 35% seen once. Material: blood. The receptors were sampled from a woman older than 75 in good health.

A note on this clonotype: Just one base apart from a much larger clone, this may be a read error. The chain couples TRBV4-1 to TRBJ2-7, with D possibly TRBD1 on 6 matching bases. The germline V gene encodes CDR1 MGHRA and CDR2 YSYEKL. The CDR3 runs 14 residues. The V gene lost 7 bases and the J gene lost 0 bases, with 13 bases spanning the gap. CDR3 protein: CASNVDRNSYEQYF. CDR3 in DNA: TGCGCCAGCAACGTCGACAGGAACTCCTACGAGCAGTACTTC.

The chain has TRBV6-2 or TRBV6-3 and TRBJ1-1; possible D gene TRBD1, 6 bases. The CDR3 is 15 residues long. Germline V lookup: CDR1 MNHEY, CDR2 SVGEGT. With 9 bases removed from V and 3 bases from J, the gap between germline ends came to 20 bases. CDR3 sequence (DNA): TGTGCCAGTTCTTCCCCCGCCTCAGGGGACACTGAAGCTTTCTTT. Residues: CASSSPASGDTEAFF.

Regarding this clonotype: A read error may be the cause here, since a much bigger clone is one base away. The chain links TRBV5-1 to TRBJ1-2; 7 bases are shared with TRBD1. Germline loops: CDR1 SGHRS, CDR2 YFSETQ. CDR3 size: 13 residues. The CDR3 reads CASGLRTGDGYTF. In DNA, the CDR3 is TGCGCCAGCGGCTTGCGAACAGGGGACGGCTACACCTTC.